A single sample gave rise to the 16 T cell receptor beta chains below, sequenced in a study of cytomegalovirus exposure and HLA in healthy donors. The assay was immunoSEQ multiplex PCR, and TCRdb's table has in-frame clones only and misses some. Of 180,000 or so clones listed, about 83% are singletons. Material for sequencing was PBMCs. The receptors were gathered from a woman aged 25 to 39 in good health and CMV-seronegative.

The genes are TRBV25-1 and TRBJ2-7, with 9 bases identical to TRBD1. Germline CDR1 is MGHDK and CDR2 is SYGVNS. The J segment lost 0 bases and the V segment lost 4 bases, leaving 4 bases of the junction unmatched. The CDR3 consists of 15 residues. Here the CDR3 reads CASSAKTGGSYEQYF. Written as DNA, the CDR3 is TGTGCCAGCAGTGCCAAGACAGGGGGCTCCTACGAGCAGTACTTC.

The chain employs TRBV29-1 and TRBJ2-5, with TRBD2 as a possible D gene (6 bases). The germline V and J ends were trimmed by 6 bases and 5 bases, with 19 bases remaining between them. The CDR3 loop spans 14 amino acids. CDR1 and CDR2 (germline): SQVTM, ANQGSEA. CDR3 residues: CSVVGLNFGETQYF. For the CDR3, the DNA is TGCAGCGTGGTGGGACTCAATTTTGGGGAGACCCAGTACTTC. The full variable domain, in which reference TRBV29-1 and TRBJ2-5 provide the parts outside the CDR3, is SAVISQKPSRDICQRGTSLTIQCQVDSQVTMMFWYRQQPGQSLTLIATANQGSEATYESGFVIDKFPISRPNLTFSTLTVSNMSPEDSSIYLCSVVGLNFGETQYFGPGTRLLVL.

This chain uses TRBV14 with TRBJ1-1; unclear D gene. Trimming stripped 1 base from V and 9 bases from J, with 12 bases between. The germline V gene has CDR1 SGHDN and CDR2 FVKESK. The CDR3 has 13 amino acids. The CDR3 region is CASSQVSGVQAFF. The CDR3 bases are TGTGCCAGCAGCCAAGTCTCCGGGGTTCAAGCTTTCTTT.

This clone was found a few times. The genes are TRBV11-2 and TRBJ2-7, with D uncertain. Germline V lookup: CDR1 SGHAT, CDR2 FQNNGV. V lost 4 bases and J 2 bases, leaving 9 bases between the germline ends. This CDR3 comprises 13 residues. The CDR3 coding sequence is TGTGCCAGCAGCTCGGGTTTTCCCTACGAGCAGTACTTC. This sequence encodes CASSSGFPYEQYF.

With respect to this clone: Other DNA sequences within the sample encode an identical CDR3. The gene calls are TRBV5-1 and TRBJ2-7; 8 positions agree with TRBD2. The CDR3 covers 15 residues. V lost 0 bases and J lost 1; bases outside the gene matches: 3. Germline loops: CDR1 SGHRS, CDR2 YFSETQ. The CDR3 loop reads CASSLVAGGSYEQYF. DNA for the CDR3: TGCGCCAGCAGCTTGGTGGCGGGGGGATCCTACGAGCAGTACTTC.

The rearrangement links TRBV5-1 to TRBJ1-5; 7 positions agree with TRBD1. With 0 bases clipped from V and 4 bases from J, the junction kept 10 bases outside the gene matches. The CDR3 is 17 amino acids. Germline loops: CDR1 SGHRS, CDR2 YFSETQ. CDR3 region: CASSLDGGVTGNQPQHF. The CDR3 DNA is TGCGCCAGCAGCTTGGACGGAGGGGTGACAGGGAATCAGCCCCAGCATTTT.

In this sample, this clone turned up once. The V and J genes are TRBV7-8 and TRBJ2-1; 7 bases map to TRBD2. V trimming: 8 bases; J trimming: 2 bases; junction bases outside the gene matches: 9. The V gene's germline CDR1 is SGHVS and CDR2 FQNEAQ. This CDR3 is built from 15 residues. The CDR3 here is CASVNRGDPYNEQFF. DNA of the CDR3: TGTGCCAGCGTAAATCGGGGGGACCCCTACAATGAGCAGTTCTTC.

The chain has TRBV4-1 and TRBJ1-1; unclear D gene. The CDR3 runs 15 residues. Trimming removed 4 bases at V and 1 base at J, with 13 bases between. In germline, CDR1 is MGHRA, CDR2 YSYEKL. The CDR3 spells CASSPVGLPNTEAFF. The CDR3 bases are TGCGCCAGCAGCCCCGTCGGACTGCCGAACACTGAAGCTTTCTTT.

V is TRBV6-1 and J is TRBJ2-1; TRBD1 matches 7 bases. Germline V lookup: CDR1 MNHNS, CDR2 SASEGT. Trimming removed 6 bases from V and 4 bases from J; junction bases left unmatched: 9. The CDR3 runs to 15 residues. In DNA, the CDR3 is TGTGCCAGCAGCGGGGACAGCGCCGCATACAATGAGCAGTTCTTC. This sequence encodes CASSGDSAAYNEQFF.

This chain joins TRBV15 and TRBJ1-2; TRBD1 matches 8 bases. Germline CDR1 LNHNV, CDR2 YYDKDF (reference sequence). The CDR3 covers 15 residues. Germline trimming cut 2 bases from V and 4 bases from J; bases unmatched to any gene: 6. The CDR3: CATSRSRTGGYGYTF. The CDR3 coding sequence is TGTGCCACCAGCAGATCTCGCACAGGGGGCTATGGCTACACCTTC.

V and J are TRBV6-1 and TRBJ1-5; tentative D call: TRBD1 (6 bases). Germline values: CDR1 MNHNS, CDR2 SASEGT. The CDR3 runs to 18 residues. Trimming left V 1 base short and J 2 bases short, with 18 bases between. The CDR3 spells CASSEVRTAFRGNQPQHF. CDR3 in DNA: TGTGCCAGCAGTGAAGTGCGGACAGCTTTCAGGGGCAATCAGCCCCAGCATTTT.

The chain joins TRBV5-1 to TRBJ2-2; D might be TRBD2 (5 bases). This CDR3 is 13 amino acids long. Germline CDR1 reads SGHRS; CDR2 reads YFSETQ. The V end lost 3 bases, the J end lost 5 bases, and 8 bases lay between the germline ends. The DNA for the CDR3 is TGCGCCAGCAGCTACTGGGAGACCGGGGAGCTGTTTTTT. It translates to CASSYWETGELFF. Supplemented by reference TRBV5-1 and TRBJ2-2, the full variable domain reads KAGVTQTPRYLIKTRGQQVTLSCSPISGHRSVSWYQQTPGQGLQFLFEYFSETQRNKGNFPGRFSGRQFSNSRSEMNVSTLELGDSALYLCASSYWETGELFFGEGSRLTVL.

The chain recombines TRBV4-1 with TRBJ2-5; D may be TRBD1 (5 bases). Per the germline V gene, CDR1 is MGHRA and CDR2 is YSYEKL. The CDR3 is 12 residues long. V was trimmed by 3 bases and J by 11 bases, leaving 13 bases between them. DNA of the CDR3: TGCGCCAGCAGCCAGCACAATGGACAACAGTACTTC. The encoded protein is CASSQHNGQQYF.

The rearrangement links TRBV7-9 to TRBJ2-7, with D unresolved. The CDR3 has 13 amino acids. Between the trimmed V and J ends, which lost 5 bases and 1 base, there was a span of 9 bases. Germline-derived CDR1 and CDR2 are SEHNR and FQNEAQ (reference sequence). The CDR3 DNA is TGTGCCAGCAGCCTCACAGAGTCCTACGAGCAGTACTTC. Residues: CASSLTESYEQYF.

The chain links TRBV21-1 to TRBJ2-5; the table's D call of TRBD1 was not tested on the DNA. TRBV21-1 represents a pseudogene. The CDR3 is 16 amino acids. This CDR3 is CASSTHRAVGQETQYF. The CDR3 DNA follows: TGTGCCAGCAGCACCCACAGGGCGGTGGGACAAGAGACCCAGTACTTC.

The chain links TRBV10-2 to TRBJ1-2; D gene ambiguous. CDR1 is WSHSY, CDR2 SAAADI, per germline. The CDR3 spans 14 residues. V shed 7 bases and J shed 8 bases, with 20 bases lying between them. Here the CDR3 reads CASTGRGVAEGYTF. The CDR3 bases are TGCGCCAGCACCGGGAGAGGAGTCGCGGAAGGCTACACCTTC.